Sequencing of this T cell receptor (beta chain) was carried out in a study of blood T cell repertoires in COVID-19. Across the whole study: Sources were T cells, B-cell-depleted T cells, or PBMCs; the material itself was cDNA or gDNA.

Assay used: immunoSEQ multiplex PCR; TCRdb lists only in-frame clones, some missing. The top ten clones hold approximately 14% of a sample with approximately 190,000 clones, about 80% of them seen once. Germline V gene data show CDR1 as MNHEY and CDR2 as SVGAGI. The CDR3 is 13 amino acids. V was shortened by 6 bases and J by 2 bases, with 11 bases between the two germline ends. The receptor was derived from a man aged 30 to 39 with active or convalescent COVID-19. The specimen sequenced was peripheral blood. The chain couples TRBV6-5 to TRBJ2-7, with D tentatively TRBD1 (6 bases). CDR3 coding DNA: TGTGCCAGCAGCCGACAGGCCGCCTACGAGCAGTACTTC. It encodes CASSRQAAYEQYF.